Listed below are T cell receptor beta chains from one sample, sequenced in a study of blood T cell repertoires in COVID-19. TCRdb keeps only in-frame clones here, not all; method: immunoSEQ multiplex PCR. The table shows more than 150,000 clones, with less than 85% occurring only once. The sequenced sample consisted of peripheral blood. The receptor source for this set is a human donor in a cohort sampled during active COVID-19. The CDR3 runs from the conserved cysteine through the conserved F or W. The D gene is left open where the match is weak. Clone sizes are given selectively: once, few, many, or a class where the clone is expanded.

TRBJ2-7 TRBV3-1/TRBV3-2 TRBD1 16 - TGTGCCAGCAGCCAAGATCGACAGGGGGGTACCTACGAGCAGTACTTC CASSQDRQGGTYEQYF
TRBJ1-1 TRBV29-1 - 14 once TGCAGCGTCTCGGAAGGGAGAAAAAACACTGAAGCTTTCTTT CSVSEGRKNTEAFF
TRBJ1-1 TRBV3-1/TRBV3-2 - 16 - TGTGCCAGCAGCCAAGACCAAGGGGAAATGAACACTGAAGCTTTCTTT CASSQDQGEMNTEAFF
TRBJ2-2 TRBV4-1 TRBD1 16 - TGCGCCAGCAGACCACTAGGACAGGGGAACACCGGGGAGCTGTTTTTT CASRPLGQGNTGELFF
TRBJ1-5 TRBV12-2 - 14 - TGTGCAAGTCGCTTAGGGGGGGGTCGTGAGCCCCAGCATTTT CASRLGGGREPQHF
TRBJ2-5 TRBV20-1 - 13 - TGCAGTGCTAGTAAGGGGGAAGAAGAGACCCAGTACTTC CSASKGEEETQYF
TRBJ1-6 TRBV5-1 TRBD1 14 - TGCGCCAGCAGCCTGGGACAGGGTAATTCACCCCTCCACTTT CASSLGQGNSPLHF
TRBJ2-7 TRBV7-9 TRBD1 15 few TGTGCCAGCAGCTTGGTGGGACAGGGGGGTTACGAGCAGTACTTC CASSLVGQGGYEQYF
TRBJ1-5 TRBV6-5 - 13 - TGTGCCAGCAGAATGGCTTTTAATCAGCCCCAGCATTTT CASRMAFNQPQHF
TRBJ1-2 TRBV5-1 - 13 - TGCGCCAGCAGCTGGGGGCCAGGGGAGGGCTACACCTTC CASSWGPGEGYTF
TRBJ2-7 TRBV9 TRBD1 16 - TGTGCCAGCAGCCGGTACAAGGGACAGCATACGACGGAGCAGTACTTC CASSRYKGQHTTEQYF
TRBJ2-5 TRBV11-2 TRBD2 17 few TGTGCCAGCAGCTTAGATTTAAGCGGGGGGGCGGCAGAGACCCAGTACTTC CASSLDLSGGAAETQYF
TRBJ1-2 TRBV30 TRBD1 13 - TGTGCCTGGAGCCCGGACAGGGGATATGGCTACACCTTC CAWSPDRGYGYTF
TRBJ1-2 TRBV15 - 13 - TGTGCCACCAGCAGACCAACAGGGATTGGCTACACCTTC CATSRPTGIGYTF